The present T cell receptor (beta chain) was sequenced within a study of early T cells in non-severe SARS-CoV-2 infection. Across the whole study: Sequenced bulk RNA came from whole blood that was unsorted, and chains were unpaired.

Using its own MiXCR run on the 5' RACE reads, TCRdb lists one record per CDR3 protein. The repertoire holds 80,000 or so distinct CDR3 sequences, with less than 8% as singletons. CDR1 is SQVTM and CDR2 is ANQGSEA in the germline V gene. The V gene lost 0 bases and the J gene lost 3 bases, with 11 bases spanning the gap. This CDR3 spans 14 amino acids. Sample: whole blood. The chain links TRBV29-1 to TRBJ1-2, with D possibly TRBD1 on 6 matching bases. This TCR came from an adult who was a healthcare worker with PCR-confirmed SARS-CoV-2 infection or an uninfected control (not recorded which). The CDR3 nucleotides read TGCAGCGTTGAAGATCACGGGGGCGACTATGGCTACACCTTC. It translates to CSVEDHGGDYGYTF.